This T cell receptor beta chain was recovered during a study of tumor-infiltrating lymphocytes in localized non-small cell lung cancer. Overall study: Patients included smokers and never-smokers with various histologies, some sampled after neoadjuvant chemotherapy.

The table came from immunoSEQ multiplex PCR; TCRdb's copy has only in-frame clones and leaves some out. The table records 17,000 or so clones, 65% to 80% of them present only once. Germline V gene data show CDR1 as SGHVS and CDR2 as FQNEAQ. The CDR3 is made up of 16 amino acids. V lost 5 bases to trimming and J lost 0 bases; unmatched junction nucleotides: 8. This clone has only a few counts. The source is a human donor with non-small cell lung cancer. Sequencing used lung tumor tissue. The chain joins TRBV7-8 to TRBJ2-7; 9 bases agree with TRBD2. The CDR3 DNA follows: TGTGCCAGCAGCCAGCGGACGCGGGAGGGCTCCTACGAGCAGTACTTC. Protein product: CASSQRTREGSYEQYF. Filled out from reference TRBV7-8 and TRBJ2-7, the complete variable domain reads GAGVSQSPRYKVAKRGQDVALRCDPISGHVSLFWYQQALGQGPEFLTYFQNEAQLDKSGLPSDRFFAERPEGSVSTLKIQRTQQEDSAVYLCASSQRTREGSYEQYFGPGTRLTVT.